This TCR beta chain was sequenced in a study of read filtering for tumor transcriptome and immune sequencing. At the level of the study: Revised staging placed about 8 patients in R-ISS I, around 15 in II, more than five in III. Regarding the study as a whole: RNA-seq captured clonotypes less deeply and reliably than IR-seq.

Concerning this clonotype: Its antigen is still unknown.

Germline CDR1 reads SGHNT; CDR2 reads YYREEE (reference sequence). The CDR3 consists of 14 residues. V lost 6 bases and J lost 6; bases outside the gene matches: 4. From 400 to 450 ng of RNA, a library with molecular barcoded alpha/delta and beta/gamma adaptors was made. TCRdb reprocessed the reads with MiXCR, giving one entry per CDR3 protein. The sample lists fewer than 150,000 distinct CDR3 sequences; 10% to 15% were seen once. The sequence was obtained from a donor at least 40 years old with multiple myeloma. Source material: a population of CD138-negative cells sorted from bone marrow. The V call is TRBV5-4, the J call TRBJ1-4; TRBD1 agrees at 11 bases. The CDR3 loop is CASNRDRGDEKLFF. DNA for the CDR3: TGTGCCAGCAACCGGGACAGGGGGGATGAAAAACTGTTTTTT.